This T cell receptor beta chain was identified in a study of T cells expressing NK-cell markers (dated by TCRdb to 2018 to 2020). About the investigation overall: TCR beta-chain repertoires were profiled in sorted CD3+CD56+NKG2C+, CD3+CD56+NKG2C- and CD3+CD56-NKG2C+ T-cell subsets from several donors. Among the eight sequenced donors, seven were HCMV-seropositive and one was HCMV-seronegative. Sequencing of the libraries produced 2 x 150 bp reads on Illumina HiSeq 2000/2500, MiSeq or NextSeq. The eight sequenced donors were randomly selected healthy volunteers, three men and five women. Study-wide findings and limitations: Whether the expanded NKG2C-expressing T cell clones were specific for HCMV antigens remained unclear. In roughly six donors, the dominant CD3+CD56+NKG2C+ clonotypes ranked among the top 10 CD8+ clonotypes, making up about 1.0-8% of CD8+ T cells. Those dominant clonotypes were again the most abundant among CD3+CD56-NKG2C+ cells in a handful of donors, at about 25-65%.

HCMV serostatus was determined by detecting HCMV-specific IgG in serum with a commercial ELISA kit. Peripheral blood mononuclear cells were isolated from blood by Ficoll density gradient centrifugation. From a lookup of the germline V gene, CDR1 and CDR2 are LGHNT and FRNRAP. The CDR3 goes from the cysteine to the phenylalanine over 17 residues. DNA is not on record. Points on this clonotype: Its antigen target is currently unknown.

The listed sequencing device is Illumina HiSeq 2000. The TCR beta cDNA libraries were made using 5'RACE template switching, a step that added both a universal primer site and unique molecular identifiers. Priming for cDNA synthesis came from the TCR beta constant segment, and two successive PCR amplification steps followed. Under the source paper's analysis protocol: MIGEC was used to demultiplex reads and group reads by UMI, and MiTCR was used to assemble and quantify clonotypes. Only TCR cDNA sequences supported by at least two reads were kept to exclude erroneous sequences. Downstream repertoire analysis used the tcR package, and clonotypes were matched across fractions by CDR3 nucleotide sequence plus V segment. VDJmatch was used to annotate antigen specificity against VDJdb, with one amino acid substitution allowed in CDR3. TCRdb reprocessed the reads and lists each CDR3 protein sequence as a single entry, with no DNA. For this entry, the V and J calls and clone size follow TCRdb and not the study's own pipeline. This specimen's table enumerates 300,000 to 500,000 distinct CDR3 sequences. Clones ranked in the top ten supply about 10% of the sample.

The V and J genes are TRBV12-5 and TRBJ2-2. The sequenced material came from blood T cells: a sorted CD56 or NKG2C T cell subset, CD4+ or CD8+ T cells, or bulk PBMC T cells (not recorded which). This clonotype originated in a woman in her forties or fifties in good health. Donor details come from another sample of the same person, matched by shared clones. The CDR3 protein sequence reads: CASGLVPETPMTGELFF.